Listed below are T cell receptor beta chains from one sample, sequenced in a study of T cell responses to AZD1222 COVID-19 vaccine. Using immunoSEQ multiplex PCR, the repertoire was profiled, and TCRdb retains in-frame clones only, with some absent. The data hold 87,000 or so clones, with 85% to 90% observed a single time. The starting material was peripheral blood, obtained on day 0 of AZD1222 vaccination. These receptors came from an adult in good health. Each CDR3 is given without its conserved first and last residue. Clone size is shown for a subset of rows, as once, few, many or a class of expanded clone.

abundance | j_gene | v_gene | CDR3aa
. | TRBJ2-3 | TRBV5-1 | ASSLAGTDTQY
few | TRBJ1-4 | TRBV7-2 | ASETGTITAGGKLF
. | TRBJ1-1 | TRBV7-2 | ASSLVGRWETEAF
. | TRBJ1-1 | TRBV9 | ASSVAFGVNTEAF
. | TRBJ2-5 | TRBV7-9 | ASSLGTSGLEETQY
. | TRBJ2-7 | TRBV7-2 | ASSLLRQGAHEQY
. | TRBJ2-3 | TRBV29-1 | SVEWGGGTDTQY
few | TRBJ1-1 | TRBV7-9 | ASSLEGQTGTEAF
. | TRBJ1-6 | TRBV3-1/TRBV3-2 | ASSQVDRAFNSPLH
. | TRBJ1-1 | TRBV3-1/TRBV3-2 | ASSQLEGAGADTEAF
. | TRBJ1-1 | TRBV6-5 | ASSYTQGRRKEAF
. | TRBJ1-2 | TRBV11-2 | ASSLEDDRGVL
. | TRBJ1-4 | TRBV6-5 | ASAGATNEKLF
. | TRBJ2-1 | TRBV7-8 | ASSLGAARGNEQF
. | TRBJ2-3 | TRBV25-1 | ASSALSTDTQY
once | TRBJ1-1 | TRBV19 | ASSLGRNTEAF
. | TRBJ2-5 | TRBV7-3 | ASSFGTNQETQY
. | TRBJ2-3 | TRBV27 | ASSLARGKGTDTQY
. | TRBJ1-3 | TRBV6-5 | ASSYSGQSAGNTIY
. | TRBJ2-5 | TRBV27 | ASSFSAGVTQY
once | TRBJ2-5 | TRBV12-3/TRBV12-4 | ASSYRGGETQY
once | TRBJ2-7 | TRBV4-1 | ASSQVGQGVYEQY
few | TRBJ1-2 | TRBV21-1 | ASRRLNYGYT
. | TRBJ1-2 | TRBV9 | ASSVDRAHGYT
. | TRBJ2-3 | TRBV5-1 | ASSRGTDTQY
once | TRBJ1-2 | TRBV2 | ASSEGSGNYYGYT
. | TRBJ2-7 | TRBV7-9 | ASSLGLREQY
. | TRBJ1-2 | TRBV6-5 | ASSIDRARGYT
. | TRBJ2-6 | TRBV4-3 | ASSQVRGRGVADGANVLT
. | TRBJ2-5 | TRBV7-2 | ASSLGSGGGQETQY
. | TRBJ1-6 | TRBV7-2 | ASSLARQGFYNSPLH
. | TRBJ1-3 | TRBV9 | ASSGQEGGNTIY
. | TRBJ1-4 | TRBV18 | ASSYDGGNEKLF
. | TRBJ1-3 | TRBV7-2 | ASSLDPGGNTIY
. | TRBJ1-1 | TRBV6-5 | ASPLAGATEAF
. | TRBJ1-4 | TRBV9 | ASSVGLRGNHLGVTNEKLF
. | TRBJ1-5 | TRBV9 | ASSVDPEPDQPQH
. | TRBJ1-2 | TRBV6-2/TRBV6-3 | ASSFSGRYGYT
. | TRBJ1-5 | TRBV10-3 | AISEGTGVSQPQH
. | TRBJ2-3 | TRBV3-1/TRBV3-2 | ASSQMTRVGTDTQY
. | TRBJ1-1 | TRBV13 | ASSPWTENTEAF
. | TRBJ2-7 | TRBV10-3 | AISPERGQRYEQY
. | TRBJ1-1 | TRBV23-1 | ASRLQGPGTEAF
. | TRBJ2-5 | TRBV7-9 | ASSIDRDQQETQY
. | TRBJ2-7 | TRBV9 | ASMIEHSYEQY
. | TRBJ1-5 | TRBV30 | AWKGERFNQPQH
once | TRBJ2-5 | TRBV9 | ASSVRGTGGETQY
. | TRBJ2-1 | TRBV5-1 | ASSSAPGQELYNEQF
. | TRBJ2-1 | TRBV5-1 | ASSLALYNEQF
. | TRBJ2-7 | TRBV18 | ASSPLQGAAYEQY
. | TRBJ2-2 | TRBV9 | ASSVGPGHTGELF
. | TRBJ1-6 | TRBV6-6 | ASSRTGTGASSPLH